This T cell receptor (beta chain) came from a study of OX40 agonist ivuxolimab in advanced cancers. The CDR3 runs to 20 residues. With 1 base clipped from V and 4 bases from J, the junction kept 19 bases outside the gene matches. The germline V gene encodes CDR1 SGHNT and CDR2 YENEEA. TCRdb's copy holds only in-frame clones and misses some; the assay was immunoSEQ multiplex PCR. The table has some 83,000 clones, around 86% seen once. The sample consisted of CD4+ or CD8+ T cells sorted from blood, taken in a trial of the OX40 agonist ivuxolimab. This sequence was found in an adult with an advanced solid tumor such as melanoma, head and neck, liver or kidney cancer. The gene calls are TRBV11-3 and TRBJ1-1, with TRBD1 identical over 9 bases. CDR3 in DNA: TGTGCCAGCAGCTTAGCCCATTTACCAATATCACAGGGGGCGGGCACTGAAGCTTTCTTT. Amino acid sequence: CASSLAHLPISQGAGTEAFF.